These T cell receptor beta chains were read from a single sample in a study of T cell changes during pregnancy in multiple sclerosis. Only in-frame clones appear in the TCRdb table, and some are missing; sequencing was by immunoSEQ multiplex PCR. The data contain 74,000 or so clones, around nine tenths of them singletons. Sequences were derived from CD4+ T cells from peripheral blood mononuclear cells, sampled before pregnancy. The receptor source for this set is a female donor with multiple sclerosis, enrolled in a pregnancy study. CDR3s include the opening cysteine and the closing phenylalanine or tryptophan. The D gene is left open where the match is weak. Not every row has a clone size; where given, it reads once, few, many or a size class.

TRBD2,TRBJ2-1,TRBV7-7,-,CASSLEGLAGLGKQFF,TGTGCCAGCAGCTTAGAAGGACTAGCGGGTCTGGGGAAGCAGTTCTTC
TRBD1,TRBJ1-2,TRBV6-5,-,CASSPPGQSYGYTF,TGTGCCAGCAGTCCTCCGGGACAGTCCTATGGCTACACCTTC
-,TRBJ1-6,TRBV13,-,CASSSRRTYNSPLHF,TGTGCCAGCAGCTCGAGGCGCACGTATAATTCACCCCTCCACTTT
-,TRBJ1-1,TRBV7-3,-,CASSLTVQMNTEAFF,TGTGCCAGCAGCTTAACAGTGCAGATGAACACTGAAGCTTTCTTT
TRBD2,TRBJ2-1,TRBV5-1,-,CASSSVLANEQFF,TGCGCCAGCAGCTCCGTACTAGCGAATGAGCAGTTCTTC
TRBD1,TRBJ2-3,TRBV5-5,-,CASSSQGAVANTQYF,TGTGCCAGCAGCTCACAGGGGGCGGTGGCGAATACGCAGTATTTT
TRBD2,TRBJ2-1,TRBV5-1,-,CASSWELAGGYNEQFF,TGCGCCAGCAGCTGGGAACTAGCGGGAGGTTACAATGAGCAGTTCTTC
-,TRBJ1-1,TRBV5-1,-,CASSLMANTEAFF,TGCGCCAGCAGCTTGATGGCTAACACTGAAGCTTTCTTT
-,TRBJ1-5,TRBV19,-,CASSTTGNRQPQHF,TGTGCCAGTAGTACAACAGGGAATCGTCAGCCCCAGCATTTT
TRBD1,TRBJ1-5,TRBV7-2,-,CASSLERTGKNQPQHF,TGTGCCAGCAGCTTAGAGAGGACAGGGAAAAATCAGCCCCAGCATTTT
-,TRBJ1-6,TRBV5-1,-,CASSLTGLDSPLHF,TGCGCCAGCAGCTTGACGGGACTGGATTCACCCCTCCACTTT
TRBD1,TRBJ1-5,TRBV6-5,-,CASSSDRNSNQPQHF,TGTGCCAGCAGCTCGGACAGGAATAGCAATCAGCCCCAGCATTTT
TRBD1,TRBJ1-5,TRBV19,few,CASSWTGLQPQHF,TGTGCCAGTAGTTGGACAGGGCTACAGCCCCAGCATTTT
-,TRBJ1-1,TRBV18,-,CASSPQRLNTEAFF,TGTGCCAGCTCACCGCAGCGGTTGAACACTGAAGCTTTCTTT
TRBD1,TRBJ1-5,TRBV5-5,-,CASSFDREQPQHF,TGTGCCAGCAGCTTTGACAGGGAGCAGCCCCAGCATTTT
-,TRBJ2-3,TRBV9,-,CASSVGAGSSTDTQYF,TGTGCCAGCAGCGTAGGGGCGGGCTCAAGCACAGATACGCAGTATTTT
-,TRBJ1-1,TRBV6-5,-,CASRQGTEAFF,TGTGCCAGCAGACAGGGCACTGAAGCTTTCTTT
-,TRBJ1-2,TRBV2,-,CASNIGGLGGYGYTF,TGTGCCAGCAATATTGGAGGGCTCGGGGGCTATGGCTACACCTTC
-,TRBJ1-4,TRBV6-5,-,CASRPTGGRVFF,TGTGCCAGCAGGCCTACAGGAGGGAGGGTGTTTTTT
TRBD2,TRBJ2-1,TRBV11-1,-,CASSSPGLAGYNEQFF,TGTGCCAGCAGCTCGCCGGGACTAGCGGGCTACAATGAGCAGTTCTTC
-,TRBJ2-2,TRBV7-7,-,CASSFSDGAPGELFF,TGTGCCAGCAGCTTTAGCGACGGTGCACCCGGGGAGCTGTTTTTT
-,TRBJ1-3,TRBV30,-,CAWGAPHSGNTIYF,TGTGCCTGGGGGGCCCCCCACTCTGGAAACACCATATATTTT
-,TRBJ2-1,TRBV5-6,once,CASRYLFYNEQFF,TGTGCCAGCAGATACTTATTCTACAATGAGCAGTTCTTC
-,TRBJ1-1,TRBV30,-,CAWSSHPEAFF,TGTGCCTGGAGTTCCCATCCTGAAGCTTTCTTT
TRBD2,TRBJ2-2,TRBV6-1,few,CASSSAGGGTGELFF,TGTGCCAGCAGCTCAGCGGGGGGAGGGACCGGGGAGCTGTTTTTT
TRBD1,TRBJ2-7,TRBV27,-,CASSLRLSGQVSSYEQYF,TGTGCCAGCAGTCTACGATTGTCTGGACAGGTTAGCTCCTACGAGCAGTACTTC
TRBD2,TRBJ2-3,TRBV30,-,CAWSSTPLATSTDTQYF,TGTGCCTGGAGTTCCACCCCACTAGCGACTAGCACAGATACGCAGTATTTT
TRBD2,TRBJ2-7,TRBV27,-,CASRPQAGGYSYEQYF,TGTGCCAGCAGACCTCAAGCGGGAGGGTACTCCTACGAGCAGTACTTC
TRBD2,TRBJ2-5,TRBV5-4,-,CASSQSGRMGETQYF,TGTGCCAGCAGTCAAAGCGGGAGAATGGGAGAGACCCAGTACTTC
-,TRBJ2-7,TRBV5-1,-,CASSLVTTYEQYF,TGCGCCAGCAGCTTGGTTACAACCTACGAGCAGTACTTC